This T cell receptor (beta chain) stems from a study of human T cells and chemical hapten exposure. The trim removed 5 bases at V and 1 base at J, leaving 3 bases unmatched. This CDR3 is built from 14 residues. Germline V gives CDR1 SQVTM, CDR2 ANQGSEA. TCRdb reprocessed the RACE reads via MiXCR and lists one record per CDR3 protein. Among over 55,000 distinct CDR3 sequences listed, about an eighth were seen once. Ten or more counts support this clonotype. Time point here: patch test 3, about 24 weeks after DPC sensitization. The sample's treatment: therapeutic diphenylcyclopropenone sensitization with weekly scalp DPC.

The chain couples TRBV29-1 to TRBJ2-1; 9 bases fit TRBD1. Sample: whole blood, taken in connection with sensitization to the hapten diphenylcyclopropenone (DPC). This sequence originates from a man aged 30 to 45 with alopecia areata. Some clones in this sample may be carry-over from other donors' samples. In DNA form, the CDR3 reads TGCAGCGTTCCGACAGGGGGTTCCTACAATGAGCAGTTCTTC. This codes for CSVPTGGSYNEQFF.